This T cell receptor (beta chain) is drawn from a study of blood T cell repertoires in COVID-19. This clone was counted a single time. Clones were sequenced by immunoSEQ multiplex PCR, and TCRdb holds only the in-frame ones, with some missing. The table records 400,000 to 500,000 clones, roughly 90% of them present only once. Trimming took off 4 bases at V and 0 bases at J, with 10 bases between the two ends. The length of the CDR3 is 15 residues. CDR1 and CDR2 from the germline V gene are LNHNV and YYDKDF (reference sequence). The TCR was taken from a middle-aged woman who had recovered from COVID-19. The rearrangement joins TRBV15 to TRBJ2-4; D may be TRBD1 (6 bases). The sequenced material came from PBMCs or T cells enriched from blood (not recorded which). The CDR3 protein is CATSIGGSAKNIQYF. The CDR3 region has the DNA TGTGCCACCAGCATAGGGGGTTCAGCCAAAAACATTCAGTACTTC.